This T cell receptor beta chain was profiled in a study of blood T cell repertoires in COVID-19. Study at large: COVID-19 samples from acute and convalescent phases originated in the United States, Italy and Spain.

Assay used: immunoSEQ multiplex PCR; TCRdb lists only in-frame clones, some missing. The sample carries roughly 330,000 clones, around 87% recorded once. Cohorts were assigned according to the clinical history that participants reported. Input material: PBMCs or T cells enriched from blood (not recorded which). The receptor comes from a woman in her thirties who had recovered from COVID-19.

In DNA, the CDR3 is TGTGCCAGCAGCAAAGCACCCCGGGGGGACAGGGCTACGACGGGTCAGCCCCAGCATTTT. Translation: CASSKAPRGDRATTGQPQHF. The chain carries TRBV21-1 and TRBJ1-5; the table's D gene call, TRBD1, was not cross checked with the DNA. TRBV21-1 has pseudogene status. The CDR3 has 20 amino acids.